This TCR beta chain appears in the sequencing data of a study of T-cell reconstitution after alpha-beta-depleted transplantation in children. TCRbeta library preparation incorporated unique molecular identifiers. TCRdb passed the PCR reads through MiXCR, listing each CDR3 protein once. The sample records about 240,000 distinct CDR3 sequences, roughly a quarter being singletons. Germline loops: CDR1 SQVTM, CDR2 ANQGSEA. Trimming cost V 3 bases and J 1 base, with 6 bases left between them. CDR3 length equals 12 residues. The material was PBMCs, obtained before TCRalphabeta/CD19-depleted stem cell transplant. The chain employs TRBV29-1 and TRBJ2-5; D not resolved. The TCR sequence derives from a girl aged 2 to 10 with Fanconi anemia, due to receive a stem cell transplant. The CDR3 loop is CSVDSFQETQYF. The CDR3 DNA is TGCAGCGTTGACAGCTTCCAAGAGACCCAGTACTTC. The full variable domain, completed using reference TRBV29-1 and TRBJ2-5, is SAVISQKPSRDICQRGTSLTIQCQVDSQVTMMFWYRQQPGQSLTLIATANQGSEATYESGFVIDKFPISRPNLTFSTLTVSNMSPEDSSIYLCSVDSFQETQYFGPGTRLLVL.